The rows below give T cell receptor beta chains drawn from one sample of a study of Ad26.COV2.S vaccination and SARS-CoV-2 variants. Sequenced by immunoSEQ multiplex PCR; TCRdb stores in-frame clones only, minus some. The sample lists hundreds of thousands of clones; under 90% were seen once. The specimen comprised peripheral blood, sampled in a trial of Ad26.COV2.S vaccine versus placebo. Receptors originate from a person between 18 and 60 years old who received the Ad26.COV2.S COVID-19 vaccine or a placebo. Each CDR3 is given without its conserved first and last residue. The size entry is marked missing in some rows and otherwise reads once, few, many or a size class.

V: TRBV2
length: 11
size: -
CDR3: ATGGRENTEAF

V: TRBV18
length: 11
size: -
CDR3: ASSLRIGSRRF

V: TRBV6-5
length: 11
size: -
CDR3: ASGADRDYEQY

V: TRBV18
length: 13
size: -
CDR3: ASSPVVNRDQPQH

V: TRBV21-1
length: 13
size: -
CDR3: ASSSKDREHYEQY

V: TRBV30
length: 11
size: once
CDR3: AWSVADYHEQY

V: TRBV19
length: 10
size: -
CDR3: ASRKEYTEAF

V: TRBV19
length: 13
size: -
CDR3: ASSPGLSGANVLT

V: TRBV6-5
length: 12
size: -
CDR3: ASSRGGAGNTIY

V: TRBV6-6
length: 14
size: -
CDR3: ASSYSLLAGVNEQF

V: TRBV10-3
length: 13
size: -
CDR3: AISESNPFDQPQH

V: TRBV4-1
length: 13
size: -
CDR3: ASSRTGLAYNEQF

V: TRBV14
length: 10
size: -
CDR3: ASSQDPSGYT

V: TRBV15
length: 15
size: -
CDR3: ATSRDGWGSSYNEQF

V: TRBV7-2
length: 12
size: -
CDR3: ASSLNWGVETQY

V: TRBV7-9
length: 16
size: -
CDR3: ASSPSPGLNRGTYGYT

V: TRBV19
length: 13
size: -
CDR3: ASRRTGKYGTEAF

V: TRBV5-1
length: 11
size: -
CDR3: ASSPRGSYGYT

V: TRBV5-4
length: 13
size: once
CDR3: ASSSLGRNLYGYT

V: TRBV6-5
length: 11
size: -
CDR3: ASSRDRGNTIY

V: TRBV30
length: 11
size: -
CDR3: AWSLGVVETQY

V: TRBV20-1
length: 9
size: -
CDR3: SASLNTEAF

V: TRBV20-1
length: 7
size: few
CDR3: SGGVPLH

V: TRBV7-2
length: 12
size: -
CDR3: ASSLIAALNEQF

V: TRBV5-1
length: 16
size: -
CDR3: ASSLVREAQTSTDTQY

V: TRBV7-9
length: 11
size: -
CDR3: ASSAPGGNEQF

V: TRBV5-4
length: 16
size: -
CDR3: ASSPQGQPLGKGNTIY

V: TRBV9
length: 11
size: -
CDR3: ASSIGQQETQY

V: TRBV29-1
length: 11
size: -
CDR3: SVGQGFDQPQH